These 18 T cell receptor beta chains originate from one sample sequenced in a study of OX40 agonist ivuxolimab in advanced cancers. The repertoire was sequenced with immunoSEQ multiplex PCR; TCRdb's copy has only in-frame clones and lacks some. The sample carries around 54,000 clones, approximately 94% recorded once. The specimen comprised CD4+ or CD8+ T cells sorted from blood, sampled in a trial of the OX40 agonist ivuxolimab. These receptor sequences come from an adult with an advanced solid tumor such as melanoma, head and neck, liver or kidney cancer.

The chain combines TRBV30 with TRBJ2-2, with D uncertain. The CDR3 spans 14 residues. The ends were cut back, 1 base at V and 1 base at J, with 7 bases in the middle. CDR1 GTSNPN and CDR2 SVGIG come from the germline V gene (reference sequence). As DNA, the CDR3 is TGTGCCTGGAGTGGGGGTGGGAACACCGGGGAGCTGTTTTTT. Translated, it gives CAWSGGGNTGELFF.

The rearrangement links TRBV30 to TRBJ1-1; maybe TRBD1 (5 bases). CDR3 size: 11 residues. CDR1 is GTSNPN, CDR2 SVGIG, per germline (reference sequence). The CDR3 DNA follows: TGTAAAGGGGTATTTACGGCTGAAGCTTTCTTT. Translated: CKGVFTAEAFF.

The CDR3 nucleotides read TGTGCCAGCAGCTGGGGGACAGAGGAGAACACTGAAGCTTTCTTT. Translated, it gives CASSWGTEENTEAFF. V gene TRBV13 combines with J gene TRBJ1-1; 7 bases line up with TRBD1. The CDR3 contains 15 residues. Germline V gene sequence: CDR1 PRHDT, CDR2 FYEKMQ (reference sequence). Germline trimming cut 4 bases from V and 1 base from J; bases unmatched to any gene: 6.

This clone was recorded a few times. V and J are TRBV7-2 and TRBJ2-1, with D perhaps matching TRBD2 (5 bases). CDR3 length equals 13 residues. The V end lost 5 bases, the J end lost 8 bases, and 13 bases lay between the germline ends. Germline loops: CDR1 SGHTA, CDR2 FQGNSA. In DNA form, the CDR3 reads TGTGCCAGCAGCCCAACTAGTCGGCATGAGCAGTTCTTC. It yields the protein CASSPTSRHEQFF. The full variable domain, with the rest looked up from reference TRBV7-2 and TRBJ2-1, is GAGVSQSPSNKVTEKGKDVELRCDPISGHTALYWYRQSLGQGLEFLIYFQGNSAPDKSGLPSDRFSAERTGGSVSTLTIQRTQQEDSAVYLCASSPTSRHEQFFGPGTRLTVL.

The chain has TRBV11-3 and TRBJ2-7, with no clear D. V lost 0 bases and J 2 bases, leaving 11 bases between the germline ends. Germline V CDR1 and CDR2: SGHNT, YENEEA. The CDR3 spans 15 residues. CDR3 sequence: CASSLDVGQTYEQYF. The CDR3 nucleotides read TGTGCCAGCAGCTTAGATGTCGGGCAGACCTACGAGCAGTACTTC.

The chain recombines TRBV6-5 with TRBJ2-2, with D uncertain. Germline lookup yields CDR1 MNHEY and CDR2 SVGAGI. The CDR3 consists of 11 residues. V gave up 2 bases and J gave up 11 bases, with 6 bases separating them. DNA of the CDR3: TGTGCCAGCAGTTACGGTGTTGAGCTGTTTTTT. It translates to CASSYGVELFF.

CDR3 nucleotide sequence: TGTGCCAGCAGCTTAGCTATCGGAATCGCAGGCCAAAACACCGGGGAGCTGTTTTTT. This translates into CASSLAIGIAGQNTGELFF. This sequence joins TRBV7-6 and TRBJ2-2; the D is unclear. The CDR3 sequence is 19 residues long. Germline V gives CDR1 SGHVS, CDR2 FNYEAQ. Trimming left V 0 bases short and J 2 bases short, with 19 bases between. Full variable domain (rest looked up from reference TRBV7-6 and TRBJ2-2): GAGVSQSPRYKVTKRGQDVALRCDPISGHVSLYWYRQALGQGPEFLTYFNYEAQQDKSGLPNDRFSAERPEGSISTLTIQRTEQRDSAMYRCASSLAIGIAGQNTGELFFGEGSRLTVL.

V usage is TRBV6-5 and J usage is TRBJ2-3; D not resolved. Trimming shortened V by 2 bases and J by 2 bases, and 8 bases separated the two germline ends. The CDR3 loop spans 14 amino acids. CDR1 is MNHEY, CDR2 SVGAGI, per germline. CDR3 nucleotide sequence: TGTGCCAGCAGTTACGGTACAAACACAGATACGCAGTATTTT. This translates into CASSYGTNTDTQYF.

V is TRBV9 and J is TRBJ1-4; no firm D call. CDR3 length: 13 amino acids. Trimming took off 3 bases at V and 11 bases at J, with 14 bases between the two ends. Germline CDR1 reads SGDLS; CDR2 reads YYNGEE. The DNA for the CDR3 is TGTGCCAGCAGCGCCTTAGCACTCGACAAACTGTTTTTT. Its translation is CASSALALDKLFF.

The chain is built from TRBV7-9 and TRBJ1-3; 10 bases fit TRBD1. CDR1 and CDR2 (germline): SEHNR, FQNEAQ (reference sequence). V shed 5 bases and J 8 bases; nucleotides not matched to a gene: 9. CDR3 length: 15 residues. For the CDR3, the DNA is TGTGCCAGCAGCCTTCCGGGACAGGGGAAGGACACCATATATTTT. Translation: CASSLPGQGKDTIYF.

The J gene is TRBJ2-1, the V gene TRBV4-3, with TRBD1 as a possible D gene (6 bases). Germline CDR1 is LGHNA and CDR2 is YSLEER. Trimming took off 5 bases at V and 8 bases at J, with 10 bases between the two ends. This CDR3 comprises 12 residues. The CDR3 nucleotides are TGCGCCAGCAGCTCTCAGGGGTATGAGCAGTTCTTC. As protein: CASSSQGYEQFF.

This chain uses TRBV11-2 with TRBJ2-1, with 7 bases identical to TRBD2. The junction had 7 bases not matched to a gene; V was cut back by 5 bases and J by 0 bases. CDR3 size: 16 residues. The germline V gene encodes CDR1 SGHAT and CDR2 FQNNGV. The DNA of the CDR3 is TGTGCCAGCAGCCCCCAAGCGGGAAGCTCCTACAATGAGCAGTTCTTC. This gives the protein CASSPQAGSSYNEQFF.

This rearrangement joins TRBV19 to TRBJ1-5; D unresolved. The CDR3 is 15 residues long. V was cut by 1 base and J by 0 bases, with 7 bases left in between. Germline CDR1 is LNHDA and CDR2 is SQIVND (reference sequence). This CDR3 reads CASSIGQVSNQPQHF. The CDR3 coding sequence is TGTGCCAGTAGTATAGGGCAGGTTAGCAATCAGCCCCAGCATTTT.

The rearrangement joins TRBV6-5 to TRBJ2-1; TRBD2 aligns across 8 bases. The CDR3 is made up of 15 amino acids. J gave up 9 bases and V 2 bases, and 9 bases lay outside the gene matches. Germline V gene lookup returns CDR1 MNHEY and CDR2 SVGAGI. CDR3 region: CASSYAGGRGSEQFF. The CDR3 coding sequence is TGTGCCAGCAGTTACGCGGGGGGCCGGGGTAGTGAGCAGTTCTTC.

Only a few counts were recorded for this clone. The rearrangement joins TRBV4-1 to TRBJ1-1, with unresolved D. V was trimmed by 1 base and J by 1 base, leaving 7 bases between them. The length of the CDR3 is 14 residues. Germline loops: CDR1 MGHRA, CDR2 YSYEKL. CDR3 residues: CASSQGAGNTEAFF. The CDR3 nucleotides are TGCGCCAGCAGCCAAGGCGCAGGGAACACTGAAGCTTTCTTT.

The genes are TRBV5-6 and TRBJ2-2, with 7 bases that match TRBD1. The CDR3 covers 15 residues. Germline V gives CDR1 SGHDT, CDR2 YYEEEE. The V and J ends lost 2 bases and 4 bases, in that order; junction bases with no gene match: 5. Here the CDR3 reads CASSLRDSPTGELFF. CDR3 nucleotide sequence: TGTGCCAGCAGCTTACGGGACAGCCCCACCGGGGAGCTGTTTTTT.

Here the CDR3 DNA reads TGTGCCAGCAATGCTGCGGGCGGTTACGAGCAGTACTTC. It translates to CASNAAGGYEQYF. The gene calls are TRBV6-5 and TRBJ2-7, with a weak D call TRBD2 (5 bases). Germline V gene lookup returns CDR1 MNHEY and CDR2 SVGAGI. V lost 7 bases, J lost 4 bases, and 14 bases lay in between. The CDR3 length is 13 residues.

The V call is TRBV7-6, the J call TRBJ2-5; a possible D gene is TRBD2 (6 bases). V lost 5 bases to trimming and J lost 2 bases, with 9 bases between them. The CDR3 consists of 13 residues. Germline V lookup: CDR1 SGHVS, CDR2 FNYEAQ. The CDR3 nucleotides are TGTGCCAGCAGCCTCGGGACTCAAGAGACCCAGTACTTC. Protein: CASSLGTQETQYF.